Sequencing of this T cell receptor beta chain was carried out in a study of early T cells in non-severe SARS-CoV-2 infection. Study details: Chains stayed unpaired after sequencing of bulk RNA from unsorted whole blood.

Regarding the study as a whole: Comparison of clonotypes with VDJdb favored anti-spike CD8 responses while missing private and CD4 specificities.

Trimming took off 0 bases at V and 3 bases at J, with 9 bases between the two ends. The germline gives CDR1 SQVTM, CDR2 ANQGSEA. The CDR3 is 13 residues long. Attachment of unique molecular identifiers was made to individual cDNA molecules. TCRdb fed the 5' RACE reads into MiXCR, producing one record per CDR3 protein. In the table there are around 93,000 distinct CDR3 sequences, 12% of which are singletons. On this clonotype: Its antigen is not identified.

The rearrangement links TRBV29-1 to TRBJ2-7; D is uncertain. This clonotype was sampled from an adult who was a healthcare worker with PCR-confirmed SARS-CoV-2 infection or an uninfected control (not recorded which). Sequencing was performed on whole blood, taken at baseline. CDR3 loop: CSVEEEHFYEQYF. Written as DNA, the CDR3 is TGCAGCGTTGAAGAAGAACATTTCTACGAGCAGTACTTC.